This is a list of T cell receptor beta chains from one sample in a study of beta chain features in type 1 diabetes. Only in-frame clones appear in the TCRdb table, and some are missing; sequencing was by immunoSEQ multiplex PCR. The sample contains about 120,000 clones, around 16% of which appear only once. The sequenced material came from central memory CD4+ T cells from blood. The receptors were gathered from a man aged 18 to 30 with type 1 diabetes. Both conserved end residues are part of each CDR3. D genes are given only for firm matches. Clone size is stated in some rows and not others, as once, few, many or a class when expanded.

v_call: TRBV2; clone_size: -; j_call: TRBJ1-4; d_call: TRBD1; cdr3_nt: TGTGCCACCTACCGGGACAGAAGTGAAAAACTGTTTTTT; cdr3_aa: CATYRDRSEKLFF
v_call: TRBV7-2; clone_size: -; j_call: TRBJ2-1; d_call: -; cdr3_nt: TGTGCCAGCAGCTTCCAGGGTGGGAGTAATGAGCAGTTCTTC; cdr3_aa: CASSFQGGSNEQFF
v_call: TRBV7-2; clone_size: -; j_call: TRBJ2-5; d_call: -; cdr3_nt: TGTGCCAGCAACACCGGGGCAAGCTCAGGGACCCAGTACTTC; cdr3_aa: CASNTGASSGTQYF
v_call: TRBV5-4; clone_size: -; j_call: TRBJ2-1; d_call: TRBD1; cdr3_nt: TGTGCCAGCAGCGGACAGGGGGCCGGTTACAATGAGCAGTTCTTC; cdr3_aa: CASSGQGAGYNEQFF
v_call: TRBV7-2; clone_size: medium-sized; j_call: TRBJ2-1; d_call: -; cdr3_nt: TGTGCCAGCAGCCACCGATTTTCTGAGCAGTTCTTC; cdr3_aa: CASSHRFSEQFF
v_call: TRBV4-3; clone_size: -; j_call: TRBJ2-7; d_call: TRBD2; cdr3_nt: TGCGCCAGCAGCCAAGCGTTACAGCGGGGGTACGAGCAGTACTTC; cdr3_aa: CASSQALQRGYEQYF
v_call: TRBV27; clone_size: -; j_call: TRBJ1-2; d_call: TRBD1; cdr3_nt: TGTGCCAGCAGTTTATCGAGGACAGGGTTGAGGGGCTACACCTTC; cdr3_aa: CASSLSRTGLRGYTF
v_call: TRBV29-1; clone_size: few; j_call: TRBJ2-3; d_call: TRBD1; cdr3_nt: TGCAGCGTGGCTTTCGGGACAGGGAGGAATACGCAGTATTTT; cdr3_aa: CSVAFGTGRNTQYF
v_call: TRBV7-9; clone_size: -; j_call: TRBJ1-2; d_call: -; cdr3_nt: TGTGCCAGCAGCTTAACGGGACCACCTGCTGGCTACACCTTC; cdr3_aa: CASSLTGPPAGYTF
v_call: TRBV21-1; clone_size: medium-sized; j_call: TRBJ2-1; d_call: -; cdr3_nt: TGTGCCAGCAGCAACCCCGGGACTACAGTTCATGAGCAGTTCTTC; cdr3_aa: CASSNPGTTVHEQFF
v_call: TRBV25-1; clone_size: -; j_call: TRBJ1-1; d_call: -; cdr3_nt: TGTGCCAGCAAAGCGGCAGTGCCGAACACTGAAGCTTTCTTT; cdr3_aa: CASKAAVPNTEAFF
v_call: TRBV28; clone_size: -; j_call: TRBJ2-7; d_call: -; cdr3_nt: TGTGCCAGCAGTCCGACCCGGGGACGTTACGAGCAGTACTTC; cdr3_aa: CASSPTRGRYEQYF
v_call: TRBV4-2; clone_size: few; j_call: TRBJ2-3; d_call: TRBD2; cdr3_nt: TGTGCCAGCAGCCAAGGGGGACTAGCGGGGACGTCAGATACGCAGTATTTT; cdr3_aa: CASSQGGLAGTSDTQYF
v_call: TRBV27; clone_size: -; j_call: TRBJ2-3; d_call: -; cdr3_nt: TGTGCCAGCAGTTTATTAGGGGCCCCAGATACGCAGTATTTT; cdr3_aa: CASSLLGAPDTQYF